This T cell receptor beta chain was found in a study of T cell responses to AZD1222 COVID-19 vaccine. To note about this clone: The antigen remains unidentified.

Profiled with immunoSEQ multiplex PCR; TCRdb holds only in-frame clones, not every one. The sample includes some 150,000 clones, about 93% seen only once; the top ten take about 3.8%. Study-level points and caveats: Spike-specific TCR breadth and depth went up after people got two AZD1222 doses. None of the repertoires were sampled until the peak T cell response had passed.

This sequence was found in an adult in good health. The sample here was peripheral blood, taken on day 0 of AZD1222 vaccination.

This CDR3 is CASSFLSNTEAFF. For the CDR3, the DNA is TGTGCCAGCAGTTTTTTGTCTAACACTGAAGCTTTCTTT. The genes are TRBV12-3 or TRBV12-4 and TRBJ1-1; D is unresolved. Trimming shortened V by 3 bases and J by 2 bases, and 7 bases separated the two germline ends. The CDR3 length is 13 residues.